This T cell receptor beta chain appears in the sequencing data of a study of tumor and adjacent non-tumor tissue in lung cancer listed by TCRdb under 2018. Some background on the complete study: Patients with adenocarcinoma (approximately 12), squamous cell carcinoma (2) and small cell lung cancer (1) were included in the cohort. Among the roughly 15 patients, ages ranged from about 31 to 76 years, roughly ten were men and 5 were women, and disease was TNM stage I to III. Sequencing generated a total of 130,000,000 or so productive TCRbeta reads, averaging roughly 3.9 million reads per sample. Bulk TCRbeta repertoires were compared between lung tumor tissue and matched distant non-tumor lung tissue obtained from more than twelve lung cancer patients. Fewer than 35 paired specimens, one tumor and one normal lung sample per patient, were profiled by TCRbeta CDR3 sequencing. General study outcomes and caveats: Peripheral blood was not sequenced, so blood TCRbeta repertoires in these lung cancer patients were not examined. Neither the sequencing platform nor unique molecular identifiers are mentioned in the methods. The top 100 clones accounted for a significantly larger cumulative portion of the repertoire in normal lung than in tumor tissue. Tumor tissue showed significantly higher TCR diversity (inverse Simpson) than normal lung tissue, at about 400 vs 150 (P = 0.0075, Mann-Whitney U test). Younger patients had significantly higher TCR diversity, and higher tumor TCR diversity was associated with shorter overall and disease-free survival. Only roughly 15 patients were in the cohort, and the authors stated that larger samples and more detailed clinical data are needed.

RNA was isolated from bulk unsorted tissue, and RNA quality was assessed with a NanoDrop ND-1000 and an Agilent 2100. All donors had newly diagnosed lung cancer, had not received prior chemotherapy, and were admitted for thoracic surgery in China between August and November 2014. The study excluded patients who had received radiotherapy or chemotherapy before or who had another cancer at the same time. Pieces of surgical tissue measuring 1-2 cm3 were kept in RNAlater solution and stored at -80 degrees C until use. Library construction relied on multiplex PCR. The run used an Illumina HiSeq 2500. TCRbeta libraries were constructed through three rounds of nested PCR with primers (Table S4) according to protocols adapted from ARM-PCR. Before sequencing, PCR products of 200-500 bp were excised from the gel and purified with the QIAquick gel extraction kit. Regarding the original processing steps: Trimmomatic was used to clean the reads, FLASH merged the cleaned reads into complete CDR3 sequences, and MiTCR assigned the sequences to V(D)J germline segments. Clonal diversity was calculated as the inverse Simpson's index using VDJtools. A read counted as productive if the sequence was in-frame and lacked a premature stop codon. The public reads were reprocessed in TCRdb via fastp at Q25 and MiXCR, keeping in-frame beta chains. Under each unique CDR3 protein, matching rows form one entry showing the most common genes and DNA. The V and J calls were determined by TCRdb, not by the authors. This sample lists more than 95,000 distinct CDR3 sequences; about 66% were detected once. 9.5% to 15% of the sample is in the top ten clones.

From the germline V gene, CDR1 is SQVTM and CDR2 is ANQGSEA. Trimming at the junction amounts to 6 bases on V and 6 bases on J, and the germline ends lie 11 bases apart. From its cysteine to its phenylalanine, the CDR3 spans 12 amino acids. Just the 36-base CDR3 DNA is kept, in frame starting at base 1. In this sample, this clonotype turned up many times. Its antigen remains undetermined. No base quality information exists; no much larger clone differs at one position. This sequence uses TRBV29-1 and TRBJ1-4; matching of 5 bases hints at TRBD1 as the D gene. Source material: lung tumor tissue. This receptor was obtained from a man aged 25-45 years with non-small cell lung cancer. The CDR3 protein sequence reads: CSVIDSHEKLFF. The sequenced DNA is TGCAGCGTCATCGACAGCCATGAAAAACTGTTTTTT. Here the CDR3 is joined to the reference TRBV29-1 and TRBJ1-4 genes, and the full variable domain is: SAVISQKPSRDICQRGTSLTIQCQVDSQVTMMFWYRQQPGQSLTLIATANQGSEATYESGFVIDKFPISRPNLTFSTLTVSNMSPEDSSIYLCSVIDSHEKLFFGSGTQLSVL.